The 5 T cell receptor beta chains below come from one sample, sequenced in a study of blood T cell repertoires in COVID-19. Measured with immunoSEQ multiplex PCR; TCRdb has only the in-frame clones, and not every one. This repertoire shows around 120,000 clones, around 89% found once; its top ten account for about 3.8%. Sequencing was performed on peripheral blood. The receptor source for this set is a woman aged 60 to 75 with COVID-19, enrolled during active disease.

The rearrangement joins TRBV19 to TRBJ1-5; D is unclear. Germline V gene sequence: CDR1 LNHDA, CDR2 SQIVND (reference sequence). The CDR3 loop spans 12 amino acids. V was cut by 8 bases and J by 6 bases, with 11 bases left in between. CDR3 in amino acids: CASGGFGQPQHF. The CDR3 DNA follows: TGTGCCAGTGGCGGATTCGGTCAGCCCCAGCATTTT.

This clone was seen a handful of times. The V gene is TRBV29-1, the J gene TRBJ1-2; TRBD1 matches 7 bases. Germline assignment: CDR1 SQVTM and CDR2 ANQGSEA. The CDR3 covers 13 residues. With V trimmed by 6 bases and J by 4 bases, 8 bases remained unmatched. The CDR3 here is CSVPYRGSYGYTF. In DNA, the CDR3 is TGCAGCGTACCCTACAGGGGAAGCTATGGCTACACCTTC.

V and J are TRBV18 and TRBJ2-1; 11 positions agree with TRBD1. This CDR3 spans 15 amino acids. Germline CDR1 reads KGHSH; CDR2 reads LQKENI. With 4 bases clipped from V and 4 bases from J, the junction kept 3 bases outside the gene matches. CDR3 sequence: CASSLGQGGYNEQFF. The CDR3 nucleotides read TGTGCCAGCTCACTGGGACAGGGGGGATACAATGAGCAGTTCTTC.

The CDR3 coding sequence is TGTGCCAGCAGCTCCGCCGGGTTCGGGGAGCAGTACTTC. Translation: CASSSAGFGEQYF. The chain has TRBV7-2 and TRBJ2-7; D gene uncertain. Deletions cut 4 bases from V and 7 bases from J, with 14 bases between. The germline CDR1 and CDR2 sequences are SGHTA and FQGNSA. The CDR3 is 13 amino acids.

The genes are TRBV5-1 and TRBJ1-1, with D tentatively TRBD1 (5 bases). Germline CDR1 reads SGHRS; CDR2 reads YFSETQ. The CDR3 contains 14 residues. V was trimmed by 4 bases and J by 4 bases, leaving 14 bases between them. CDR3 bases: TGCGCCAGCAGCCTCTTCGGGGGAGGCACTGAAGCTTTCTTT. It is translated as CASSLFGGGTEAFF.